What follows are 9 T cell receptor beta chains derived from one specimen sequenced in a study of HIV-infected patients and healthy controls. All unsorted peripheral T cells were captured because whole blood was used without fractionation. cDNA was made from about 480 ng RNA using alpha and beta constant primers. Using multiplexing indices, alpha and beta chain libraries were generated apart by chain-specific third strand synthesis. TCRdb re-called the 5' RACE reads through MiXCR, storing one row per CDR3 protein. The table shows 15,000 to 20,000 distinct CDR3 sequences, with around 9.3% occurring only once. Material for sequencing was blood. These receptor sequences come from an adult in good health.

This clonotype was picked up many times. V usage is TRBV12-3 or TRBV12-4 and J usage is TRBJ2-1; TRBD2 is a possible D gene (6 bases). V was trimmed by 3 bases and J by 4 bases, leaving 7 bases between them. This CDR3 contains 13 residues. CDR3 sequence (DNA): TGTGCCAGCAGTTTGGGGGGTTACAATGAGCAGTTCTTC. Its protein is CASSLGGYNEQFF.

This clonotype was detected a few times. V is TRBV29-1 and J is TRBJ2-1, with TRBD2 matching over 13 bases. V dropped 7 bases and J dropped 4; count of bases not matched to a gene: 16. The CDR3 runs to 18 residues. Germline values: CDR1 SQVTM, CDR2 ANQGSEA. The CDR3 region is CSARTSGSLVLGYNEQFF. In DNA, the CDR3 is TGCAGCGCAAGGACTAGCGGGAGCTTGGTTTTGGGATACAATGAGCAGTTCTTC.

This clonotype was seen many times. The chain links TRBV19 to TRBJ1-1; D perhaps matches TRBD1 (5 bases). Germline values: CDR1 LNHDA, CDR2 SQIVND (reference sequence). Trimming cost V 3 bases and J 0 bases, with 11 bases left between them. CDR3 length equals 15 residues. CDR3 DNA sequence: TGTGCCAGTAGTATTAGGGGCGCCTTGAACACTGAAGCTTTCTTT. This gives the protein CASSIRGALNTEAFF.

This clonotype is categorized as medium-sized. The chain links TRBV6-5 to TRBJ2-3, with D possibly matching TRBD1 (5 bases). Germline-derived CDR1 and CDR2 are MNHEY and SVGAGI. The CDR3 spans 13 residues. Trimming pared 5 bases from V and 3 bases from J, leaving 9 bases between. CDR3 loop: CASSPTATDTQYF. CDR3 DNA sequence: TGTGCCAGCAGTCCGACAGCAACAGATACGCAGTATTTT.

This clonotype was detected ten times or more. V and J are TRBV3-1 and TRBJ1-1; D uncertain. The germline V gene encodes CDR1 LGHDT and CDR2 YNNKEL (reference sequence). Between the trimmed V and J ends, which lost 1 base and 2 bases, there was a span of 5 bases. The CDR3 has 13 residues. CDR3 nucleotide sequence: TGTGCCAGCAGCCAAGGGGTTAACACTGAAGCTTTCTTT. Its protein product is CASSQGVNTEAFF.

This clonotype qualifies as medium-sized. The chain has TRBV28 and TRBJ2-3, with 11 bases aligning to TRBD2. Per germline, CDR1 MDHEN and CDR2 SYDVKM. The CDR3 is 15 amino acids. V trimming: 4 bases; J trimming: 9 bases; junction bases outside the gene matches: 9. CDR3 DNA: TGTGCCAGCAGTTGGATAGGGACTAGCGGAAAAACGCAGTATTTT. Its protein product is CASSWIGTSGKTQYF.

This clonotype was seen at least ten times. V and J are TRBV5-5 and TRBJ1-5, with a weak D call TRBD1 (6 bases). The V gene lost 9 bases and the J gene lost 0 bases, with 13 bases spanning the gap. The CDR3 has 14 residues. The V gene's germline CDR1 is SGHKS and CDR2 YYEKEE (reference sequence). CDR3 bases: TGTGCCACTTCGGGACAACCTAGCAATCAGCCCCAGCATTTT. Translation: CATSGQPSNQPQHF.

This clonotype is categorized as medium-sized. V gene TRBV28 combines with J gene TRBJ2-5; 7 bases match TRBD2. The CDR3 length is 15 residues. Germline lookup yields CDR1 MDHEN and CDR2 SYDVKM. J gave up 5 bases and V 5 bases, and 11 bases lay outside the gene matches. CDR3 loop: CASSPAGVGPETQYF. CDR3 bases: TGTGCCAGCAGTCCCGCGGGGGTTGGGCCGGAGACCCAGTACTTC.

Here the CDR3 reads CATSRGGTDTQYF. The DNA of the CDR3 is TGTGCCACCAGCAGGGGGGGGACAGATACGCAGTATTTT. The J gene is TRBJ2-3, the V gene TRBV24-1; D possibly matches TRBD1 or TRBD2 (7 bases each). V dropped 7 bases and J dropped 3 bases, with 10 bases sitting between them. This CDR3 region has 13 residues. Germline V CDR1 and CDR2: KGHDR, SFDVKD.